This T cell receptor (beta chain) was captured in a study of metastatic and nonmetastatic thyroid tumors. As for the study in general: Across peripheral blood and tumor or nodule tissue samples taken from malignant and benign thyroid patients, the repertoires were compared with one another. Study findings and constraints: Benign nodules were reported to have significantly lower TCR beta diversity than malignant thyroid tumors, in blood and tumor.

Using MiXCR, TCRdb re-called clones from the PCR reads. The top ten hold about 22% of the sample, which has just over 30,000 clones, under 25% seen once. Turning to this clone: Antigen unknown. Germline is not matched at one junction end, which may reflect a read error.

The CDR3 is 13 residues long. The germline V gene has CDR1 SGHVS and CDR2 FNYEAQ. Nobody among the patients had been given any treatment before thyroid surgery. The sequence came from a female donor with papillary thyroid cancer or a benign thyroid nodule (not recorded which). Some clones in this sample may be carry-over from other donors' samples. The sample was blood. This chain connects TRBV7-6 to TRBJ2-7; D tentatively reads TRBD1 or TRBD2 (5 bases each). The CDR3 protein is CANSPYGANEQYF. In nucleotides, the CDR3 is TGTGCCAACAGCCCTTACGGGGCCAACGAGCAGTACTTC. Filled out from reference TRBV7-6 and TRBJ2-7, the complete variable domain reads GAGVSQSPRYKVTKRGQDVALRCDPISGHVSLYWYRQALGQGPEFLTYFNYEAQQDKSGLPNDRFSAERPEGSISTLTIQRTEQRDSAMYRCANSPYGANEQYFGPGTRLTVT.